The 9 T cell receptor beta chains presented below share a single source sample, sequenced in a study of neurological immune-mediated disorders. Each CDR3 protein is one row after TCRdb ran MiXCR on the 5' RACE reads. The repertoire holds 50,000 or so distinct CDR3 sequences, with around 25% as singletons. Sequenced material: PBMCs. These receptors came from a woman aged 65 to 85 in good health.

Turning to this clonotype: It is unclear where the CDR3 begins or ends on the DNA, so no DNA is shown, and the CDR3 is as TCRdb lists it. J is TRBJ2-5 and V is TRBV9; the table's D call of TRBD2 was not tested on the DNA. The germline CDR1 and CDR2 sequences are SGDLS and YYNGEE. The CDR3 is 20 amino acids long, termini counted. The CDR3 region is CASSIYLCSVELATTGSQYF.

CDR3 DNA: TGCGCCAGCAGCCCAAACAGGGGGCAGGGAGCTTTCTTT. Its translation is CASSPNRGQGAFF. The genes are TRBV5-1 and TRBJ1-1; 9 positions agree with TRBD1. Germline CDR1 SGHRS, CDR2 YFSETQ. V trimming: 4 bases; J trimming: 10 bases; junction bases outside the gene matches: 8. The CDR3 loop spans 13 amino acids.

This clonotype has only a few counts. The rearrangement joins TRBV5-1 to TRBJ2-1, with a tentative D call TRBD2 (6 bases). Germline CDR1 is SGHRS and CDR2 is YFSETQ. V was pared by 0 bases and J by 4 bases, with 11 bases between. The CDR3 is 15 residues long. The DNA for the CDR3 is TGCGCCAGCAGCTTGGCCCTAGCGCGTTACAATGAGCAGTTCTTC. Encoded protein: CASSLALARYNEQFF.

This clonotype was counted between two and nine times. The chain carries TRBV7-6 and TRBJ2-7; D is unresolved. V was trimmed by 5 bases and J by 2 bases, leaving 13 bases between them. CDR1 and CDR2 from the germline V gene are SGHVS and FNYEAQ. There are 14 residues in the CDR3. This CDR3 reads CASSASLGTYEQYF. For the CDR3, the DNA is TGTGCCAGCAGCGCCTCGCTGGGGACCTACGAGCAGTACTTC. Using reference TRBV7-6 and TRBJ2-7 for the parts outside the CDR3, the full variable domain is GAGVSQSPRYKVTKRGQDVALRCDPISGHVSLYWYRQALGQGPEFLTYFNYEAQQDKSGLPNDRFSAERPEGSISTLTIQRTEQRDSAMYRCASSASLGTYEQYFGPGTRLTVT.

This clonotype is large in the sample. The rearrangement joins TRBV5-1 to TRBJ2-7; TRBD1 aligns across 10 bases. The length of the CDR3 is 13 residues. Unmatched junction bases numbered 6, after V lost 9 bases and J lost 3 bases. CDR1 and CDR2 from the germline V gene are SGHRS and YFSETQ. CDR3 nucleotides: TGCGCCACCTCCGGGGACAGGGGCTACGAGCAGTACTTC. It encodes CATSGDRGYEQYF.

In its sample, this clonotype was seen many times. The genes are TRBV5-1 and TRBJ2-3, with D uncertain. V lost 0 bases, J lost 4 bases, and 6 bases lay in between. In germline, CDR1 is SGHRS, CDR2 YFSETQ. The CDR3 sequence is 13 residues long. The CDR3 DNA reads as TGCGCCAGCAGCTTGGATAATCCAGATACGCAGTATTTT. Translation gives CASSLDNPDTQYF.

This clonotype was recorded at least ten times. The chain uses TRBV2 and TRBJ2-7; D ambiguous. V dropped 6 bases and J dropped 7 bases, with 13 bases sitting between them. CDR3 length equals 12 residues. The germline gives CDR1 SNHLY, CDR2 FYNNEI. The CDR3 sequence is CASRLRTEEQYF. The CDR3 DNA reads as TGTGCCAGCAGACTCAGGACGGAAGAGCAGTACTTC.

There are many counts of this clonotype. The rearrangement joins TRBV20-1 to TRBJ1-1; no firm D call. The CDR3 extends over 13 amino acids. Per germline, CDR1 DFQATT and CDR2 SNEGSKA (reference sequence). V lost 0 bases, J lost 11 bases, and 16 bases lay in between. Here the CDR3 reads CSAREGMSPQAFF. DNA for the CDR3: TGCAGTGCTAGAGAAGGAATGAGCCCGCAGGCTTTCTTT.

This clonotype has just a few counts. The chain carries TRBV12-3 or TRBV12-4 and TRBJ1-1; perhaps TRBD1 as D (5 bases). The ends were cut back, 5 bases at V and 5 bases at J, with 15 bases in the middle. The CDR3 runs 14 residues. CDR3 sequence reads: CASSETASYTEAFF. CDR3 in DNA: TGTGCCAGCAGTGAGACAGCTTCCTATACTGAAGCTTTCTTT.